This T cell receptor (beta chain) was found in a study of T cell changes during pregnancy in multiple sclerosis. Here immunoSEQ multiplex PCR was the method, and the copy in TCRdb shows in-frame clones only, minus some. Of over 60,000 clones in the sample, around 90% are singletons; the top ten hold about 0.3%. This CDR3 comprises 16 residues. The TCR comes from a female donor in good health, enrolled as a control in a pregnancy study. The sample was CD4+ T cells from peripheral blood mononuclear cells, taken in the third trimester of pregnancy. This chain uses TRBV21-1 with TRBJ1-2; the table's D gene call, TRBD1, was not cross checked with the DNA. TRBV21-1 is a pseudogene locus. The CDR3, as DNA: TGTGCCAGGAGTGGGACAGGGTCAGGGTGTAACTATGGCTACACCTTC. It is translated as CARSGTGSGCNYGYTF.